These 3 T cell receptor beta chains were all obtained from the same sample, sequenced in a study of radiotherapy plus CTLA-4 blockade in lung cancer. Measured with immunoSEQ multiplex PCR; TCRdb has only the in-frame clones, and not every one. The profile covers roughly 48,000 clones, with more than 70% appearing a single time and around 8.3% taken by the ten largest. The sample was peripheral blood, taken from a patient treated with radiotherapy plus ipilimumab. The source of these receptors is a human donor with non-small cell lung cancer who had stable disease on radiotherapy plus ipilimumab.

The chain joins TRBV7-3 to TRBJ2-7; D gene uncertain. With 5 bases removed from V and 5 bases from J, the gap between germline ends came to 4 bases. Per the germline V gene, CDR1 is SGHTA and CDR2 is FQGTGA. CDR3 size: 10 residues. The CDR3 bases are TGTGCCAGCAGCCCAGACGAGCAGTACGTC. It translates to CASSPDEQYV.

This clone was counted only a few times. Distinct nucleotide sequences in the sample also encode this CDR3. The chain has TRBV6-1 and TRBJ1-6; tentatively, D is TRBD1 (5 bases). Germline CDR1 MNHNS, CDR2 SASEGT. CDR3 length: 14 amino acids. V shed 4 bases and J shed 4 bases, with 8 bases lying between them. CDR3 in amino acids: CASSAGPYNSPLHF. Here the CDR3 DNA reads TGTGCCAGCAGTGCGGGACCGTATAATTCACCCCTCCACTTT.

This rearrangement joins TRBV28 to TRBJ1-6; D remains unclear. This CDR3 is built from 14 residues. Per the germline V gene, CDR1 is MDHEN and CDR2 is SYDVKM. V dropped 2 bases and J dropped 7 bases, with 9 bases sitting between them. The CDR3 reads CASSLIQPNSPLHF. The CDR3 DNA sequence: TGTGCCAGCAGTTTAATCCAACCAAATTCACCCCTCCACTTT.